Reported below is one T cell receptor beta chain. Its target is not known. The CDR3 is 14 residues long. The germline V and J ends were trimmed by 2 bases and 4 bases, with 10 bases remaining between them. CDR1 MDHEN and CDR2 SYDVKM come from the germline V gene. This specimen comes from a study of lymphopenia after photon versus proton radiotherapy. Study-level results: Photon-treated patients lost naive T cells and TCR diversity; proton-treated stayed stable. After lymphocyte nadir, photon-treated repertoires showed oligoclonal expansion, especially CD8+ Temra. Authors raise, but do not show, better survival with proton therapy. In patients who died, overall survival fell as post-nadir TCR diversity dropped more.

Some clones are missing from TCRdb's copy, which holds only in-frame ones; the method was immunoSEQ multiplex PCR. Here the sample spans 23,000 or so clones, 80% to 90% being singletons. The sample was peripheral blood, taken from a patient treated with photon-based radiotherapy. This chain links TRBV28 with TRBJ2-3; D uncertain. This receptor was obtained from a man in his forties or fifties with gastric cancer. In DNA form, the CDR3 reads TGTGCCAGCAGTTTACTTTCGTCGGCAGATACGCAGTATTTT. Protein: CASSLLSSADTQYF.